This passage covers 20 T cell receptor beta chains from one sample sequenced in a study of cytomegalovirus exposure and HLA in healthy donors. It was with 60 Vbeta and 13 Jbeta primers that the PCR ran. Profiling relied on immunoSEQ multiplex PCR, and the TCRdb table lists in-frame clones only, not all of them. The sample shows 150,000 to 200,000 clones, approximately 84% of them seen only once. The sample taken for sequencing was PBMCs. Receptor source: a girl under three years old in good health and CMV-seronegative.

V gene TRBV6-5 combines with J gene TRBJ2-3; a possible D gene is TRBD2 (5 bases). Trimming pared 6 bases from V and 2 bases from J, leaving 9 bases between. CDR3 length: 13 residues. The germline V gene encodes CDR1 MNHEY and CDR2 SVGAGI. CDR3 DNA sequence: TGTGCCAGCAGGGACTCGCCCACAGATACGCAGTATTTT. Translation: CASRDSPTDTQYF.

The J gene is TRBJ1-3, the V gene TRBV5-4; possible D gene TRBD1, 6 bases. Trimming removed 4 bases at V and 2 bases at J, with 13 bases between. Germline V gene data show CDR1 as SGHNT and CDR2 as YYREEE (reference sequence). This CDR3 region has 15 residues. The CDR3 protein is CASSRGGAAGNTIYF. The CDR3 DNA sequence: TGTGCCAGCAGCCGCGGGGGCGCGGCTGGAAACACCATATATTTT.

This chain links TRBV27 with TRBJ1-1; 8 bases fit TRBD1. Unmatched junction bases numbered 6, after V lost 5 bases and J lost 1 base. CDR3 length: 15 residues. Germline V lookup: CDR1 MNHEY, CDR2 SMNVEV (reference sequence). CDR3: CASSPDRAGNTEAFF. The DNA for the CDR3 is TGTGCCAGCAGTCCGGACAGGGCTGGGAACACTGAAGCTTTCTTT.

The chain uses TRBV6-1 and TRBJ2-1; 9 nucleotides match TRBD1. The trim removed 2 bases at V and 3 bases at J, leaving 2 bases unmatched. The CDR3 is 15 amino acids. In germline, CDR1 is MNHNS, CDR2 SASEGT. For the CDR3, the DNA is TGTGCCAGCAGTGAACCGGGACAGGGCTACAATGAGCAGTTCTTC. It yields the protein CASSEPGQGYNEQFF.

This chain uses TRBV9 with TRBJ2-1; no definite D call. The CDR3 length is 14 residues. From germline, CDR1 is SGDLS and CDR2 YYNGEE. The germline V and J ends were trimmed by 1 base and 5 bases, with 10 bases remaining between them. CDR3 residues: CASSVNTNNNEQFF. The CDR3 DNA reads as TGTGCCAGCAGCGTAAACACCAACAACAATGAGCAGTTCTTC.

This chain joins TRBV9 and TRBJ2-7; D possibly corresponds to TRBD2 (6 bases). In germline, CDR1 is SGDLS, CDR2 YYNGEE. V was trimmed by 0 bases and J by 6 bases, leaving 16 bases between them. The CDR3 loop spans 15 amino acids. Here the CDR3 reads CASSVGGGVKPEQYF. In DNA form, the CDR3 reads TGTGCCAGCAGCGTAGGTGGCGGGGTTAAACCCGAGCAGTACTTC. Based on the CDR3 plus reference TRBV9 and TRBJ2-7, the full variable domain is DSGVTQTPKHLITATGQRVTLRCSPRSGDLSVYWYQQSLDQGLQFLIQYYNGEERAKGNILERFSAQQFPDLHSELNLSSLELGDSALYFCASSVGGGVKPEQYFGPGTRLTVT.

The rearrangement uses TRBV19 and TRBJ2-7; TRBD2 matches at 9 bases. The CDR3 has 15 residues. Germline lookup yields CDR1 LNHDA and CDR2 SQIVND (reference sequence). J gave up 2 bases and V 2 bases, and 4 bases lay outside the gene matches. CDR3 sequence (DNA): TGTGCCAGTAGTATACTAGCGGGATTCACCTACGAGCAGTACTTC. Amino acid sequence: CASSILAGFTYEQYF.

V and J are TRBV30 and TRBJ1-2; D is unresolved. The CDR3 loop spans 11 amino acids. Per the germline V gene, CDR1 is GTSNPN and CDR2 is SVGIG (reference sequence). V lost 4 bases to trimming and J lost 0 bases, with 3 bases between them. The chain's CDR3 is CAWTANYGYTF. The CDR3 DNA is TGTGCCTGGACAGCTAACTATGGCTACACCTTC.

The V call is TRBV5-1, the J call TRBJ2-3; 8 bases line up with TRBD1. The junction had 3 bases not matched to a gene; V was cut back by 2 bases and J by 4 bases. Germline V lookup: CDR1 SGHRS, CDR2 YFSETQ. This CDR3 has 14 residues. The CDR3 region has the DNA TGCGCCAGCAGCTTCCGGACAGGGTCAGATACGCAGTATTTT. It specifies CASSFRTGSDTQYF. Combining the CDR3 with reference TRBV5-1 and TRBJ2-3 gives the whole variable domain KAGVTQTPRYLIKTRGQQVTLSCSPISGHRSVSWYQQTPGQGLQFLFEYFSETQRNKGNFPGRFSGRQFSNSRSEMNVSTLELGDSALYLCASSFRTGSDTQYFGPGTRLTVL.

This rearrangement joins TRBV5-6 to TRBJ2-2, with 8 bases aligning to TRBD1. The CDR3 is 17 residues long. Per the germline V gene, CDR1 is SGHDT and CDR2 is YYEEEE. J lost 6 bases, V lost 4 bases, and 14 bases had no gene match. CDR3 region: CASSLSTGALEAGELFF. As DNA, the CDR3 is TGTGCCAGCAGCCTATCGACAGGGGCCCTTGAGGCCGGGGAGCTGTTTTTT.

The chain combines TRBV7-3 with TRBJ2-5; a weak D match, TRBD2 (6 bases). CDR1 and CDR2 from the germline V gene are SGHTA and FQGTGA. With 0 bases removed from V and 2 bases from J, the gap between germline ends came to 10 bases. This CDR3 has 15 amino acids. CDR3 region: CASSLTPSAQETQYF. CDR3 DNA: TGTGCCAGCAGCTTAACCCCTAGCGCACAAGAGACCCAGTACTTC.

V usage is TRBV7-9 and J usage is TRBJ2-3, with D possibly TRBD2 on 6 matching bases. The V end was cut by 5 bases, the J end by 1 base, with 13 bases between. The CDR3 totals 15 residues. The germline gives CDR1 SEHNR, CDR2 FQNEAQ (reference sequence). The CDR3 here is CASSPGTWGTDTQYF. CDR3 coding DNA: TGTGCCAGCAGCCCGGGGACTTGGGGCACAGATACGCAGTATTTT.

This clone is a singleton in its sample. The V gene is TRBV20-1, the J gene TRBJ2-7; D gene unclear. The CDR3 contains 11 residues. Germline-derived CDR1 and CDR2 are DFQATT and SNEGSKA (reference sequence). The ends were cut back, 2 bases at V and 0 bases at J, with 2 bases in the middle. In DNA, the CDR3 is TGCAGTGCTAGATACTCCTACGAGCAGTACTTC. Protein sequence: CSARYSYEQYF.

The chain carries TRBV20-1 and TRBJ2-3; weak D call: TRBD2 (5 bases). Between the trimmed V and J ends, which lost 5 bases and 5 bases, there was a span of 8 bases. Germline V gene data show CDR1 as DFQATT and CDR2 as SNEGSKA (reference sequence). The CDR3 covers 11 residues. CDR3 in DNA: TGCAGTGCTTTTGCGGGAGATACGCAGTATTTT. This translates into CSAFAGDTQYF.

The genes are TRBV7-8 and TRBJ2-7; 7 positions match TRBD1. CDR3 length equals 15 residues. Germline values: CDR1 SGHVS, CDR2 FQNEAQ. The trim removed 5 bases at V and 6 bases at J, leaving 13 bases unmatched. The CDR3 DNA reads TGTGCCAGCAGCGCAATGGACAGGCTTCCGGCCGAGCAGTACTTC. Protein sequence: CASSAMDRLPAEQYF.

The rearrangement links TRBV5-5 to TRBJ2-3, with a tentative D call TRBD2 (5 bases). Trimming shortened V by 5 bases and J by 1 base, and 20 bases separated the two germline ends. The CDR3 is 17 residues long. CDR1 and CDR2 from the germline V gene are SGHKS and YYEKEE (reference sequence). The CDR3 here is CASSTTRRNVGTDTQYF. The CDR3 DNA reads TGTGCCAGCAGTACAACCCGGAGGAACGTCGGCACAGATACGCAGTATTTT.

V and J are TRBV6-1 and TRBJ1-6; D is possibly TRBD1 (6 bases). Deletions cut 5 bases from V and 9 bases from J, with 11 bases between. Germline CDR1 and CDR2: MNHNS and SASEGT. The CDR3 extends over 13 amino acids. The CDR3 nucleotides read TGTGCCAGCAGTTGGACAGTAACTTCACCCCTCCACTTT. It is translated as CASSWTVTSPLHF.

The genes are TRBV6-1 and TRBJ2-3; the D is unclear. The CDR3 is 13 amino acids. Trimming left V 5 bases short and J 6 bases short, with 12 bases between. The germline CDR1 and CDR2 sequences are MNHNS and SASEGT. The CDR3 DNA reads as TGTGCCAGCAGTTTCCAGGTTTTCGATACGCAGTATTTT. This codes for CASSFQVFDTQYF.

The V and J genes are TRBV9 and TRBJ2-1; D remains ambiguous. This CDR3 is 14 amino acids long. The V gene's germline CDR1 is SGDLS and CDR2 YYNGEE. V lost 2 bases to trimming and J lost 1 base, with 7 bases between them. The CDR3 region has the DNA TGTGCCAGCAGCGTCGGGTGGTCCTACAATGAGCAGTTCTTC. This translates into CASSVGWSYNEQFF.

The V and J genes are TRBV15 and TRBJ1-4, with TRBD1 matching over 7 bases. V was pared by 3 bases and J by 11 bases, with 9 bases of the junction left unmatched. The CDR3 is 14 residues long. Germline CDR1 LNHNV, CDR2 YYDKDF (reference sequence). Here the CDR3 reads CATSSTGVWWKLFF. For the CDR3, the DNA is TGTGCCACCAGCAGCACAGGGGTTTGGTGGAAACTGTTTTTT.